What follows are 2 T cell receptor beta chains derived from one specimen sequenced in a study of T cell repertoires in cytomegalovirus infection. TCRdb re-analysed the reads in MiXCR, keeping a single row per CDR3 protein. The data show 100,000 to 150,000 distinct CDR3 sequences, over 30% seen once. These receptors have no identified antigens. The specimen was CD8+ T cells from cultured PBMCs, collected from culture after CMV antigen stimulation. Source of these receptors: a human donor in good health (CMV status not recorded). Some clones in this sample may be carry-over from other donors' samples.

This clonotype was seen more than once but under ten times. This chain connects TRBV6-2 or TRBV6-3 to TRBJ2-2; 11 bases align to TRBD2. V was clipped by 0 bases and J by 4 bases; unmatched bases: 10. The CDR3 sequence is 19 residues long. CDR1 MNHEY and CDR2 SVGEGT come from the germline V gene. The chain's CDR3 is CASSYSSSGGSRVTGELFF. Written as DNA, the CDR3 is TGTGCCAGCAGTTACTCGTCTAGCGGGGGGTCTCGAGTCACCGGGGAGCTGTTTTTT.

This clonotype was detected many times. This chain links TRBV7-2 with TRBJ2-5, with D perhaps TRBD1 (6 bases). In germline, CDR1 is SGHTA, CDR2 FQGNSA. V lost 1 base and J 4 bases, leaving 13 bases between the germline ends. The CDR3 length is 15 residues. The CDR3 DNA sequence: TGTGCCAGCAGCTTAGGGACAGCCCAGGGAGAGACCCAGTACTTC. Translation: CASSLGTAQGETQYF.